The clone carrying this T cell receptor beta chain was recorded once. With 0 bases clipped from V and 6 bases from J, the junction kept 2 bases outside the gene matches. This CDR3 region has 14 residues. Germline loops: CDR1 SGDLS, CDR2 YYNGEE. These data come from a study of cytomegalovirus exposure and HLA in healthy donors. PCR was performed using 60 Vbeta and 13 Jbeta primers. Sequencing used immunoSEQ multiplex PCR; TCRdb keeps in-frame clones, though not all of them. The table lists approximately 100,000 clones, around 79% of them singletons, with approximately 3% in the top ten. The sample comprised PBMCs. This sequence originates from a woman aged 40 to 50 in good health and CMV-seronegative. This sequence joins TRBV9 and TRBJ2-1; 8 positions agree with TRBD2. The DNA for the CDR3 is TGTGCCAGCAGCGTAGCCGGGACTAGCAATGAGCAGTTCTTC. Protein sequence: CASSVAGTSNEQFF.